This note documents a single T cell receptor (beta chain) sequence. The antigen remains unidentified. A CD45RA+ naive subset and a CD45RA-negative memory subset were split from CD4+ cells. The data are from a study of shared clonotypes between healthy human individuals. Points from the study as a whole: Larger richness was generally estimated for naive than memory subsets.

The data were produced by immunoSEQ multiplex PCR, yet TCRdb's version contains in-frame clones alone and is incomplete. Here the sample spans some 2.3 million clones, approximately 93% being singletons. The CDR3 sequence is 13 residues long. Germline values: CDR1 SGHVS, CDR2 FQNEAQ. V was trimmed by 5 bases and J by 8 bases, leaving 13 bases between them. J is TRBJ1-5 and V is TRBV7-8, with a possible D match to TRBD1 (6 bases). The receptor was isolated from a man younger than 35 in good health. Some clones in this sample may be carry-over from other donors' samples. The sequencing input was naive CD4+ T cells from PBMCs. As to subset: CD45RA+ positively selected. The DNA of the CDR3 is TGTGCCAGCAGCCCAAGACAGGAGGAGCCCCAGCATTTT. It is translated as CASSPRQEEPQHF.